This TCR beta chain appears in the sequencing data of a study of blood T cell repertoires in COVID-19. This clone turned up a few times. The table came from immunoSEQ multiplex PCR; TCRdb's copy has only in-frame clones and leaves some out. The data contain 150,000 to 200,000 clones, about 80% of them singletons. The sequenced sample was peripheral blood. This sequence was found in a human donor in a cohort sampled during active COVID-19.

In DNA, the CDR3 is TGTGCCAGCACCGGGACAGGGGGGCCCGGGGAGCTGTTTTTT. It encodes CASTGTGGPGELFF. The genes are TRBV7-6 and TRBJ2-2; TRBD1 agrees at 11 bases. The J segment lost 6 bases and the V segment lost 7 bases, leaving 4 bases of the junction unmatched. This CDR3 region has 14 residues. From germline, CDR1 is SGHVS and CDR2 FNYEAQ.